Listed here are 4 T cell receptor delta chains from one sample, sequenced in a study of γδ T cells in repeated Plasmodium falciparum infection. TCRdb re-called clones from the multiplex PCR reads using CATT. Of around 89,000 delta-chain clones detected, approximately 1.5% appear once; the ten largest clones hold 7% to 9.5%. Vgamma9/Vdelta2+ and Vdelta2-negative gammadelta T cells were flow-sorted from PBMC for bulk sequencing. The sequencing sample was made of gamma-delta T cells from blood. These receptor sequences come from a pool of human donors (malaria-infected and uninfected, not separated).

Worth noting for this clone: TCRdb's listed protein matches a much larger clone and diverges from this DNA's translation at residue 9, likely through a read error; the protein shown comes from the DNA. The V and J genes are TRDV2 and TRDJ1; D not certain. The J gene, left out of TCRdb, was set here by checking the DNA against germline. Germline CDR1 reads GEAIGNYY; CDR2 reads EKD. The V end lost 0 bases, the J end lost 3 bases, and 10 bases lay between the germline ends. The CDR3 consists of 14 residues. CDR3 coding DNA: TGTGCCTGTGACACCGGGAGCGGCGCCGATAAACTCATCTTT. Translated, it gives CACDTGSGADKLIF.

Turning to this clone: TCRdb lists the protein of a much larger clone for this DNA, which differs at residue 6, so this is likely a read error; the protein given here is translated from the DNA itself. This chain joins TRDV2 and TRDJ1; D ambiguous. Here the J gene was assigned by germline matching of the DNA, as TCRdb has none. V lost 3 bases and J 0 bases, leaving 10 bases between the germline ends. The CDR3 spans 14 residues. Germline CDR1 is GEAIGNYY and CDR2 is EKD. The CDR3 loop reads CACDPTAYTDKLIF. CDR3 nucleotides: TGTGCCTGTGACCCGACTGCTTACACCGATAAACTCATCTTT.

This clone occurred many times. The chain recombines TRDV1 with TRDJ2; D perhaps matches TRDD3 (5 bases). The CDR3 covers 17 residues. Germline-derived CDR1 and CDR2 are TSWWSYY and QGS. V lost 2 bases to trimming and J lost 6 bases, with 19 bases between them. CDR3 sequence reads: CALGEFPRGVDPAQLFF. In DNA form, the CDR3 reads TGTGCTCTTGGGGAATTCCCCCGGGGGGTCGACCCAGCACAACTCTTCTTT.

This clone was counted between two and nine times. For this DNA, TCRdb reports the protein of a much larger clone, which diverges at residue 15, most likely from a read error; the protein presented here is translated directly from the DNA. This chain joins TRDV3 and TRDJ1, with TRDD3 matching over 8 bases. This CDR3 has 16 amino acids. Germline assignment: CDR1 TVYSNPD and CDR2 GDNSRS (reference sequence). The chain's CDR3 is CAFFGIRTSYTDKLTF. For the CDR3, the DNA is TGTGCCTTTTTCGGGATACGCACCTCGTACACCGATAAACTCACCTTT.